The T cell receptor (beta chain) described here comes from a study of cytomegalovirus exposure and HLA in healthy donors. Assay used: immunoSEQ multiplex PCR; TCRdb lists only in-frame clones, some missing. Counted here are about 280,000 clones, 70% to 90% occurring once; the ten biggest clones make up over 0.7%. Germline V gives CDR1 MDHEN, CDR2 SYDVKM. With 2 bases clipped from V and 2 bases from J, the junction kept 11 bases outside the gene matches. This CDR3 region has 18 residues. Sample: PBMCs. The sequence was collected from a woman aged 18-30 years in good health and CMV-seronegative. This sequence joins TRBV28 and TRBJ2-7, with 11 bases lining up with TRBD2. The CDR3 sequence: CASSLPRLAGPIPYEQYF. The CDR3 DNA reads TGTGCCAGCAGTTTACCCCGACTAGCGGGACCTATTCCCTACGAGCAGTACTTC. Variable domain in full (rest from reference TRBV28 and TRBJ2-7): DVKVTQSSRYLVKRTGEKVFLECVQDMDHENMFWYRQDPGLGLRLIYFSYDVKMKEKGDIPEGYSVSREKKERFSLILESASTNQTSMYLCASSLPRLAGPIPYEQYFGPGTRLTVT.